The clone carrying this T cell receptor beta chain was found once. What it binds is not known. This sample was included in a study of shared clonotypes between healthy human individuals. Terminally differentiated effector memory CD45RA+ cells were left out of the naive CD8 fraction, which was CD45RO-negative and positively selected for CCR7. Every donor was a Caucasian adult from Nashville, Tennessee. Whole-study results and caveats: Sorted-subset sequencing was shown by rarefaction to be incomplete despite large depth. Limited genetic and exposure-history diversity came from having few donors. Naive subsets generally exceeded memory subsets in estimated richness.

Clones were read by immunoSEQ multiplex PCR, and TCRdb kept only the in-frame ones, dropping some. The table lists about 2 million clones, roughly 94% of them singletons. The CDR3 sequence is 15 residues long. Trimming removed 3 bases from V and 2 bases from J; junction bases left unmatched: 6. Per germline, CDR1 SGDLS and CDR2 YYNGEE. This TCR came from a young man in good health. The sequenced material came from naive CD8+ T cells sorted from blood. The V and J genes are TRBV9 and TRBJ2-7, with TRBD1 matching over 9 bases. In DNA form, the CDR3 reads TGTGCCAGCAGCGGAGACAGGGGGGAGGCCTACGAGCAGTACTTC. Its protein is CASSGDRGEAYEQYF.